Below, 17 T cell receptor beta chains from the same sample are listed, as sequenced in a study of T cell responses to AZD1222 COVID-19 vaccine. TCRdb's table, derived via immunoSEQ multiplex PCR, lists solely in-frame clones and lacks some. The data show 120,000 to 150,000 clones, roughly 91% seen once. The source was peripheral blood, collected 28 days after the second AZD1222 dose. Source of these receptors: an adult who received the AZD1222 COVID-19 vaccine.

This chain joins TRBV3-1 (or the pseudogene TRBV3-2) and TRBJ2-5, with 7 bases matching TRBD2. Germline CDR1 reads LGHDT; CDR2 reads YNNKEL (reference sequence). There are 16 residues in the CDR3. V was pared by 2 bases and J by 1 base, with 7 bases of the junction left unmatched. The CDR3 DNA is TGTGCCAGCAGCCAAACTCTAGCGGAACTCCAAGAGACCCAGTACTTC. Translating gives CASSQTLAELQETQYF.

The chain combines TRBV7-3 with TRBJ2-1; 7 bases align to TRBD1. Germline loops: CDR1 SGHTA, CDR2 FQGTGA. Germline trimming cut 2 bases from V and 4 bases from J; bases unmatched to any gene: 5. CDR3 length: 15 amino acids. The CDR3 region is CASSLGGQFYNEQFF. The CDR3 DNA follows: TGTGCCAGCAGCTTAGGGGGACAGTTTTACAATGAGCAGTTCTTC.

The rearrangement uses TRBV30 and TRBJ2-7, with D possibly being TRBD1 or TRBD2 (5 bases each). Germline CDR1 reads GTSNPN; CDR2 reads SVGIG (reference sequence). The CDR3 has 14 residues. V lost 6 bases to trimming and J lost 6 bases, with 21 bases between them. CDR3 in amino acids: CACSTGPSGTEQYF. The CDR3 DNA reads TGTGCCTGTTCTACCGGACCTTCCGGGACCGAGCAGTACTTC.

CDR3 in DNA: TGTGCCAGCAGAGGGACAGGGATAAACTATGGCTACACCTTC. It encodes CASRGTGINYGYTF. This chain uses TRBV7-2 with TRBJ1-2, with 9 bases lining up with TRBD1. This CDR3 is built from 14 residues. Germline values: CDR1 SGHTA, CDR2 FQGNSA. V shed 6 bases, J shed 2 bases, and the junction held 4 bases outside the gene matches.

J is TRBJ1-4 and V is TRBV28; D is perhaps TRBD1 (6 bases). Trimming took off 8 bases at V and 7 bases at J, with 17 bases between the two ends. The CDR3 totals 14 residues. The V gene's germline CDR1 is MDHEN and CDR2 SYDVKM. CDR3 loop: CASQHPGDFEKLFF. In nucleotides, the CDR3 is TGTGCCAGCCAGCACCCAGGGGATTTTGAAAAACTGTTTTTT.

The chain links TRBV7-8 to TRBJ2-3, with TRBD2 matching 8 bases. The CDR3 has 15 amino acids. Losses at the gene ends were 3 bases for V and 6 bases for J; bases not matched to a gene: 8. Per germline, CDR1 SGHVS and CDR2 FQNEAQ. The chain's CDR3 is CASSLGLGGPDTQYF. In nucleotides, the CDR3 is TGTGCCAGCAGCTTGGGACTAGGGGGGCCGGATACGCAGTATTTT.

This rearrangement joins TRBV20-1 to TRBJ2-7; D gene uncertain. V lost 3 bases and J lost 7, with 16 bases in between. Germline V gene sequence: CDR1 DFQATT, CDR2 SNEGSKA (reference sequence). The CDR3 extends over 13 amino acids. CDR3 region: CSASVRARVEQYF. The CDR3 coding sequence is TGCAGTGCTAGTGTCCGGGCCCGAGTGGAGCAGTACTTC.

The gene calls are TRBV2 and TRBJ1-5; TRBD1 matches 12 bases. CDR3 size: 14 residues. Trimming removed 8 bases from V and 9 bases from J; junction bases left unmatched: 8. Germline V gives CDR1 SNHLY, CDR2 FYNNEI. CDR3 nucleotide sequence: TGTGCCAGCGGGACAGGGGGCACATTCGGGCCCCAGCATTTT. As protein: CASGTGGTFGPQHF.

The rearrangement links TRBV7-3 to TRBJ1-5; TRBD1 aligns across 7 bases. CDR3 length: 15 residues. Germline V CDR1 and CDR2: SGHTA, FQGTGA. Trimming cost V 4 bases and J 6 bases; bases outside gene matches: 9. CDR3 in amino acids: CASSSIDREGQPQHF. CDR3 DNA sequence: TGTGCCAGCAGCTCCATAGACAGGGAAGGTCAGCCCCAGCATTTT.

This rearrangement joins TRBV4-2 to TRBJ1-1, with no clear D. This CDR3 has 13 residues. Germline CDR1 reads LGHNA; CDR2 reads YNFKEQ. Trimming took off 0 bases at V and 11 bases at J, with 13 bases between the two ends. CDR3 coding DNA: TGTGCCAGCAGCCAAGAGGCGGGCGGTGGGGCTTTCTTT. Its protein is CASSQEAGGGAFF.

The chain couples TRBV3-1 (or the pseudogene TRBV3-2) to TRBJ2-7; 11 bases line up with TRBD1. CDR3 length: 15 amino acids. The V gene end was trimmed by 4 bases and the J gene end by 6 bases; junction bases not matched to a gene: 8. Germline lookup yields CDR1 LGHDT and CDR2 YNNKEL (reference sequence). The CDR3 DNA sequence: TGTGCCAGCAGCCCCCGGGGACAGGGGGTCGGCGAGCAGTACTTC. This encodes CASSPRGQGVGEQYF.

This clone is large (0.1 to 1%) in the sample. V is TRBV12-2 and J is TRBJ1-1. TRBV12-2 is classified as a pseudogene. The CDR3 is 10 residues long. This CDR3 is CASREGCSLF. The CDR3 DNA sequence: TGTGCAAGTCGCGAGGGGTGTAGCCTTTTT.

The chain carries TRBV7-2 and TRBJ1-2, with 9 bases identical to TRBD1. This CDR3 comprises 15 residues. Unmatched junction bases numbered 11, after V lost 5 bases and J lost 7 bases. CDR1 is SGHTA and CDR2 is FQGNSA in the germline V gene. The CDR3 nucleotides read TGTGCCAGCAGCGGAGGGGACAGGGAATACAGTGGCTACACCTTC. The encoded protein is CASSGGDREYSGYTF. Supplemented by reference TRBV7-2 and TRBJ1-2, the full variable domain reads GAGVSQSPSNKVTEKGKDVELRCDPISGHTALYWYRQSLGQGLEFLIYFQGNSAPDKSGLPSDRFSAERTGGSVSTLTIQRTQQEDSAVYLCASSGGDREYSGYTFGSGTRLTVV.

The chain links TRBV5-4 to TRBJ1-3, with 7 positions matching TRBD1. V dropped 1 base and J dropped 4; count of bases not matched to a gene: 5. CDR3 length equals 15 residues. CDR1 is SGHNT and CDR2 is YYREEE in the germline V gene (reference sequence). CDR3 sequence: CASSLSGGPGNTIYF. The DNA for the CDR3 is TGTGCCAGCAGCTTGTCAGGGGGGCCCGGAAACACCATATATTTT.

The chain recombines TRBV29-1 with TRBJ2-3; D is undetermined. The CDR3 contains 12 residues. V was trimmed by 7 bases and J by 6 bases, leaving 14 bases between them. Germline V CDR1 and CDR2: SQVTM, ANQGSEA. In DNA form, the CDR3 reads TGCAGCGCAGAGTTGAGTTGGGATACGCAGTATTTT. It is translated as CSAELSWDTQYF.

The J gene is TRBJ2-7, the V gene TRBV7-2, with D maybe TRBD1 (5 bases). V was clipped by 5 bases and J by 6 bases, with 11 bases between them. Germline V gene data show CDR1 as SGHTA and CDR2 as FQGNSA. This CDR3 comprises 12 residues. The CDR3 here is CASSARQSEQYF. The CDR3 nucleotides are TGTGCCAGCAGCGCTCGACAGAGCGAGCAGTACTTC.

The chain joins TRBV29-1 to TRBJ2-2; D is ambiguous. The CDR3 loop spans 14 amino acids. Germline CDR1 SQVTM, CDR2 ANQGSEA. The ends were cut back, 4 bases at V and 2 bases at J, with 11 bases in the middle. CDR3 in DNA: TGCAGCGTTGTATCACAGCTAAACACCGGGGAGCTGTTTTTT. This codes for CSVVSQLNTGELFF.